This is a list of T cell receptor beta chains from one sample in a study of T-cell reconstitution after alpha-beta-depleted transplantation in children. TCRdb called the PCR reads again in MiXCR, with one record for every CDR3 protein. Among around 800,000 distinct CDR3 sequences listed, about 16% were seen once. This material consisted of PBMCs, mostly from graft donor cells, taken 360 days after TCRalphabeta/CD19-depleted stem cell transplant. The source is a male patient aged 5 to 17 who had a stem cell transplant for acute lymphoblastic leukemia, so the T cells may come from the graft donor. CDR3s include the opening cysteine and the closing phenylalanine or tryptophan. A D gene is named only where the DNA matches it firmly. Clone size is not always given. Where it is, it says once, few, many or a class for expanded clones.

j_gene: TRBJ1-1; v_gene: TRBV5-1; abundance: -; len: 15; d_gene: TRBD1; CDR3nt: TGCGCCAGCAGCTTGTCGACAGGGAGAGGCGCTGAAGCTTTCTTT; CDR3aa: CASSLSTGRGAEAFF
j_gene: TRBJ1-2; v_gene: TRBV5-1; abundance: few; len: 15; d_gene: -; CDR3nt: TGCGCCAGCAGCTTGACCAGGGCCCTTAACTATGGCTACACCTTC; CDR3aa: CASSLTRALNYGYTF
j_gene: TRBJ2-7; v_gene: TRBV4-1; abundance: -; len: 16; d_gene: TRBD1; CDR3nt: TGCGCCAGCAGCCAAGAAAGCGGGACAGGGGGCTACGAGCAGTACTTC; CDR3aa: CASSQESGTGGYEQYF
j_gene: TRBJ2-5; v_gene: TRBV7-7; abundance: -; len: 18; d_gene: TRBD2; CDR3nt: TGTGCCAGCAGCCGCGGACTAGCGGGAGGGCCCATATTGGAGACCCAGTACTTC; CDR3aa: CASSRGLAGGPILETQYF
j_gene: TRBJ2-2; v_gene: TRBV9; abundance: -; len: 15; d_gene: TRBD1; CDR3nt: TGTGCCAGCAGCTCCCAACAGGGGGCTGGCGGGGAGCTGTTTTTT; CDR3aa: CASSSQQGAGGELFF
j_gene: TRBJ2-1; v_gene: TRBV27; abundance: few; len: 14; d_gene: -; CDR3nt: TGTGCCAGCAACCCCCGGGGGTTTTACAATGAGCAGTTCTTC; CDR3aa: CASNPRGFYNEQFF
j_gene: TRBJ2-5; v_gene: TRBV7-8; abundance: -; len: 15; d_gene: -; CDR3nt: TGTGCCAGCAGCTTAGCGGGTTCGTACGCTGGGACCCAGTACTTC; CDR3aa: CASSLAGSYAGTQYF
j_gene: TRBJ2-1; v_gene: TRBV24-1; abundance: many; len: 14; d_gene: TRBD2; CDR3nt: TGTGCCACCAGTGCCTGGGAGGGTTACAATGAGCAGTTCTTC; CDR3aa: CATSAWEGYNEQFF
j_gene: TRBJ2-1; v_gene: TRBV6-4; abundance: -; len: 15; d_gene: -; CDR3nt: TGTGCCAGCAGTGCCTACCCCCAAGGGTACAATGAGCAGTTCTTC; CDR3aa: CASSAYPQGYNEQFF
j_gene: TRBJ2-5; v_gene: TRBV7-9; abundance: -; len: 17; d_gene: TRBD2; CDR3nt: TGTGCCAGCAGCTCCCTCTGGACTAGCGGTCTCCAAGAGACCCAGTACTTC; CDR3aa: CASSSLWTSGLQETQYF
j_gene: TRBJ2-7; v_gene: TRBV20-1; abundance: -; len: 15; d_gene: -; CDR3nt: TGCAGTGCTAGAGTACCCTTGGGGAACCTCCACGAGCAGTACTTC; CDR3aa: CSARVPLGNLHEQYF
j_gene: TRBJ1-2; v_gene: TRBV3-1; abundance: -; len: 11; d_gene: -; CDR3nt: TGTGCCAGCAGCCAAGTGAACCGCTACACCTTC; CDR3aa: CASSQVNRYTF
j_gene: TRBJ1-2; v_gene: TRBV7-2; abundance: few; len: 14; d_gene: -; CDR3nt: TGTGCCAGCACCATGTGGACAGATATCTATGGCTACACCTTC; CDR3aa: CASTMWTDIYGYTF
j_gene: TRBJ1-1; v_gene: TRBV29-1; abundance: few; len: 12; d_gene: -; CDR3nt: TGCAGCGTTGAACCGACCCGGACTGAAGCTTTCTTT; CDR3aa: CSVEPTRTEAFF
j_gene: TRBJ2-7; v_gene: TRBV29-1; abundance: many; len: 12; d_gene: TRBD2; CDR3nt: TGCAGCACGGGGCACGGGGGGTACGAGCAGTACTTC; CDR3aa: CSTGHGGYEQYF
j_gene: TRBJ1-2; v_gene: TRBV7-2; abundance: few; len: 15; d_gene: -; CDR3nt: TGTGCCAGCAGCTTAACCGGACGGGTACTATCAGGCTACACCTTC; CDR3aa: CASSLTGRVLSGYTF
j_gene: TRBJ2-7; v_gene: TRBV24-1; abundance: once; len: 14; d_gene: TRBD1; CDR3nt: TGTGCCACCAGTGATCCGTGGGACAGCTACGAGCAGTACTTC; CDR3aa: CATSDPWDSYEQYF
j_gene: TRBJ2-3; v_gene: TRBV5-1; abundance: many; len: 16; d_gene: TRBD2; CDR3nt: TGCGCCAGCAGCCCCCCGGGACTAGCGCACACAGATACGCAGTATTTT; CDR3aa: CASSPPGLAHTDTQYF
j_gene: TRBJ2-1; v_gene: TRBV5-1; abundance: few; len: 20; d_gene: TRBD2; CDR3nt: TGCGCCAGCAGCTTGGGAGGTCTAGCGGGAGGCCCTAGCTCCTACAATGAGCAGTTCTTC; CDR3aa: CASSLGGLAGGPSSYNEQFF
j_gene: TRBJ1-4; v_gene: TRBV6-5; abundance: -; len: 17; d_gene: -; CDR3nt: TGTGCCAGCAGTTACTCGATCCCTCCAGGGGTGATTGGAAAACTGTTTTTT; CDR3aa: CASSYSIPPGVIGKLFF
j_gene: TRBJ2-1; v_gene: TRBV29-1; abundance: many; len: 14; d_gene: -; CDR3nt: TGCAGCGTTCTAGCGTTCCGCTCCTACAATGAGCAGTTCTTC; CDR3aa: CSVLAFRSYNEQFF
j_gene: TRBJ1-2; v_gene: TRBV27; abundance: few; len: 13; d_gene: -; CDR3nt: TGTGCCAGCAGTTTACGGGACGGGTTCGGCTACACCTTC; CDR3aa: CASSLRDGFGYTF
j_gene: TRBJ2-7; v_gene: TRBV12-3/TRBV12-4; abundance: few; len: 18; d_gene: -; CDR3nt: TGTGCCAGCAGTTTAGAGGGGGGGCAGACAGGGGTGGTCGACGAGCAGTACTTC; CDR3aa: CASSLEGGQTGVVDEQYF
j_gene: TRBJ2-7; v_gene: TRBV9; abundance: many; len: 15; d_gene: TRBD2; CDR3nt: TGCGCCAGCAGCGTAGGGACTAGCGGCCCCTACGAGCAGTACTTC; CDR3aa: CASSVGTSGPYEQYF
j_gene: TRBJ2-7; v_gene: TRBV4-1; abundance: few; len: 16; d_gene: -; CDR3nt: TGCGCCAGCAGCCAAGTTTTTGAAGCCCCTTCCTACGAGCAGTACTTC; CDR3aa: CASSQVFEAPSYEQYF
j_gene: TRBJ1-1; v_gene: TRBV19; abundance: -; len: 14; d_gene: TRBD1; CDR3nt: TGTGCCAGCGCCCCAGGGGGCGCGAACACTGAAGCTTTCTTT; CDR3aa: CASAPGGANTEAFF
j_gene: TRBJ2-1; v_gene: TRBV20-1; abundance: -; len: 13; d_gene: -; CDR3nt: TGCAGTGCTGACGTAGTCTCTTACAATGAGCAGTTCTTC; CDR3aa: CSADVVSYNEQFF
j_gene: TRBJ2-2; v_gene: TRBV5-1; abundance: few; len: 15; d_gene: TRBD1; CDR3nt: TGCGCCAGCAGACCCACAGGGGGTAGGACCGGGGAGCTGTTTTTT; CDR3aa: CASRPTGGRTGELFF
j_gene: TRBJ2-3; v_gene: TRBV7-3; abundance: -; len: 15; d_gene: TRBD1; CDR3nt: TGTGCCAGCAGCACCTTTGGACAGGGGGCAGATACGCAGTATTTT; CDR3aa: CASSTFGQGADTQYF